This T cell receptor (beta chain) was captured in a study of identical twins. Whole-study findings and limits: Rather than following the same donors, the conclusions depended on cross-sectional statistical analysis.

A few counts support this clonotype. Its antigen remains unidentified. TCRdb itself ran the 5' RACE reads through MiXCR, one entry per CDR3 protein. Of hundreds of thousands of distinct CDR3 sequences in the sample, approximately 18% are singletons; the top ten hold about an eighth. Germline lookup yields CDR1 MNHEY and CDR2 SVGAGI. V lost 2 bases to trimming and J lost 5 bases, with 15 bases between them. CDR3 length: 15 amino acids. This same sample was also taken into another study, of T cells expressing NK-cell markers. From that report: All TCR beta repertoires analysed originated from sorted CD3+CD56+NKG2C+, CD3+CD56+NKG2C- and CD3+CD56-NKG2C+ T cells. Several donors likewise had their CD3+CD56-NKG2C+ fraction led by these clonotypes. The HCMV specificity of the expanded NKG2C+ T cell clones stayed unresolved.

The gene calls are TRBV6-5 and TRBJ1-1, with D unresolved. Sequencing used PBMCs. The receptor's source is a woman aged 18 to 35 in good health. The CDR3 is CASSYGRLVGTEAFF. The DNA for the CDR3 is TGTGCCAGCAGTTACGGGCGACTAGTTGGGACTGAAGCTTTCTTT.